This is a list of T cell receptor beta chains from one sample in a study of cytomegalovirus exposure and HLA in healthy donors. The assay was immunoSEQ multiplex PCR, and TCRdb's table has in-frame clones only and misses some. Of fewer than 250,000 clones listed, less than 85% are singletons. Sequenced input: PBMCs. The receptors here all came from a man aged 25-45 years in good health and CMV-seropositive. Both conserved end residues are part of each CDR3. The D gene is left open where the match is weak. Expanded clones are given a class, and other clones once, few, many or no size at all.

NA TRBJ1-3 NA TRBV6-5 CASSYSAGYSGNTIYF TGTGCCAGCAGTTACTCGGCAGGGTACTCTGGAAACACCATATATTTT
NA TRBJ1-6 NA TRBV2 CASRQGSNSPLHF TGTGCCAGCAGGCAGGGCTCGAATTCACCCCTCCACTTT
TRBD2 TRBJ2-7 NA TRBV7-6 CASSLLAGLGFSEQYF TGTGCCAGCAGCCTACTAGCGGGGCTGGGTTTTTCCGAGCAGTACTTC
NA TRBJ2-5 NA TRBV9 CASSVEPQGVRETQYF TGTGCCAGCAGCGTAGAGCCACAGGGCGTCCGAGAGACCCAGTACTTC
NA TRBJ2-1 NA TRBV14 CASSHRSYRIDEQFF TGTGCCAGCAGCCATCGGAGCTACCGTATCGATGAGCAGTTCTTC
TRBD2 TRBJ2-1 NA TRBV4-1 CASSPLRTSAYNEQFF TGCGCCAGCAGCCCTCTTAGGACTAGCGCCTACAATGAGCAGTTCTTC
NA TRBJ2-7 NA TRBV12-1 CASSSWAFYEQYF TGTGCCAGCAGCTCTTGGGCATTCTACGAGCAGTACTTC
TRBD1 TRBJ1-2 NA TRBV6-5 CASSYSQGDYGYTF TGTGCCAGCAGTTACTCACAGGGGGACTATGGCTACACCTTC
TRBD2 TRBJ2-2 NA TRBV9 CASSVGRLAGEPGELFF TGTGCCAGCAGCGTAGGCCGACTAGCGGGAGAGCCCGGGGAGCTGTTTTTT
NA TRBJ2-7 once TRBV4-3 CASSHDRFAYEQYF TGCGCCAGCAGCCACGACAGGTTCGCCTACGAGCAGTACTTC
TRBD1 TRBJ2-7 once TRBV25-1 CASSRGRGQAEQYF TGTGCCAGCAGTAGGGGCAGGGGGCAAGCCGAGCAGTACTTC
NA TRBJ2-2 NA TRBV7-6 CASSPGGLNTGELFF TGTGCCAGCAGCCCTGGGGGCCTGAACACCGGGGAGCTGTTTTTT
NA TRBJ1-2 NA TRBV28 CASSSPGYGYTF TGTGCCAGCAGTTCCCCGGGGTATGGCTACACCTTC
TRBD2 TRBJ2-3 NA TRBV6-5 CASSSRGVVSVDTQYF TGTGCCAGCAGTTCCCGGGGGGTAGTCAGCGTAGATACGCAGTATTTT
NA TRBJ2-6 NA TRBV5-1 CASTGGSGANVLTF TGCGCCAGCACCGGAGGGTCTGGGGCCAACGTCCTGACTTTC
TRBD1 TRBJ2-3 once TRBV7-3 CASSFGQGVDTQYF TGTGCCAGCAGCTTCGGGCAGGGGGTCGATACGCAGTATTTT
TRBD2 TRBJ2-3 NA TRBV4-1 CASSPVASSGGDTDTQYF TGCGCCAGCAGCCCCGTTGCTTCTAGCGGGGGGGACACAGATACGCAGTATTTT
NA TRBJ1-1 few TRBV4-1 CASSGHIDPTEAFF TGCGCCAGCAGCGGACACATCGACCCAACAGAAGCTTTCTTT
NA TRBJ1-1 NA TRBV11-2 CASSLMAAGRNTEAFF TGTGCCAGCAGCCTCATGGCAGCGGGGAGGAACACTGAAGCTTTCTTT
NA TRBJ2-5 NA TRBV5-4 CASSLGASVQETQYF TGTGCCAGCAGCTTGGGGGCTAGCGTCCAAGAGACCCAGTACTTC
NA TRBJ1-2 NA TRBV2 CASSGGENYGYTF TGTGCCAGCAGTGGGGGGGAGAACTATGGCTACACCTTC
NA TRBJ1-2 few TRBV30 CAWSVGRVGYGYTF TGTGCCTGGAGTGTTGGCAGGGTAGGGTATGGCTACACCTTC
TRBD2 TRBJ2-1 few TRBV18 CASSPPSGRYNEQFF TGTGCCAGCTCACCACCCAGCGGGAGATACAATGAGCAGTTCTTC
TRBD2 TRBJ2-5 NA TRBV5-4 CASSLPSSGFQETQYF TGTGCCAGCAGCTTGCCGTCTAGCGGTTTTCAAGAGACCCAGTACTTC
NA TRBJ2-5 NA TRBV6-4 CASSAYQETQYF TGTGCCAGCAGTGCGTACCAAGAGACCCAGTACTTC
TRBD2 TRBJ2-7 once TRBV5-1 CASSLAGRGSSYEQYF TGCGCCAGCAGCTTGGCCGGGAGGGGTTCATCCTACGAGCAGTACTTC
TRBD1 TRBJ2-5 NA TRBV9 CASSELRGLQETQYF TGTGCCAGCAGCGAGCTCAGGGGGCTCCAGGAGACCCAGTACTTC
TRBD2 TRBJ2-5 NA TRBV7-2 CASSFTSGGKETQYF TGTGCCAGCAGCTTTACTAGCGGGGGAAAGGAGACCCAGTACTTC
TRBD2 TRBJ2-1 NA TRBV27 CASSLDTSGDYNEQFF TGTGCCAGCAGTTTAGACACTAGCGGCGACTACAATGAGCAGTTCTTC
NA TRBJ2-7 NA TRBV4-3 CASSQAGDSYEQYF TGCGCCAGCAGCCAAGCAGGGGACTCCTACGAGCAGTACTTC
NA TRBJ2-5 NA TRBV18 CASSPPYLAATQYF TGTGCCAGCTCACCACCGTATCTAGCAGCGACCCAGTACTTC
NA TRBJ2-1 NA TRBV27 CASSLISGRRNEQFF TGTGCCAGCAGTTTAATTAGCGGAAGGAGGAATGAGCAGTTCTTC
NA TRBJ2-1 NA TRBV6-5 CASSYRAGSGSDEQLF TGTGCCAGCAGTTACCGGGCAGGGTCCGGTTCCGATGAGCAGCTCTTC
NA TRBJ1-2 few TRBV6-1 CASTPGGANYGYTF TGTGCCAGCACACCGGGGGGAGCTAACTATGGCTACACCTTC
NA TRBJ1-5 few TRBV18 CASSSLADSNQPQHF TGTGCCAGCTCATCGCTGGCAGATAGCAATCAGCCCCAGCATTTT
TRBD1 TRBJ2-5 NA TRBV5-4 CASSLGQGVGETQYF TGTGCCAGCAGCTTGGGACAGGGGGTAGGAGAGACCCAGTACTTC
TRBD1 TRBJ2-3 NA TRBV11-1 CASSSGQGTDTQYF TGTGCCAGCAGCTCGGGACAGGGAACAGATACGCAGTATTTT
NA TRBJ2-7 NA TRBV14 CASSQRGNSYEQYF TGTGCCAGCAGCCAAAGAGGGAACTCCTACGAGCAGTACTTC
TRBD2 TRBJ2-1 NA TRBV6-1 CASRGLAGYNEQFF TGTGCCAGCAGGGGACTAGCGGGATACAATGAGCAGTTCTTC
NA TRBJ2-3 NA TRBV27 CGGGRTSTDTQYF TGTGGGGGCGGACGGACAAGCACAGATACGCAGTATTTT
TRBD1 TRBJ2-7 NA TRBV10-2 CASKPRDRSYEQYF TGCGCCAGCAAACCCCGGGACAGGAGCTACGAGCAGTACTTC
NA TRBJ2-7 NA TRBV21-1 CASSKTFVGFGLAHEQYF TGTGCCAGCAGCAAAACCTTTGTTGGTTTTGGGCTAGCGCACGAGCAGTACTTC
TRBD1 TRBJ2-7 NA TRBV4-3 CASSQGRGRRSYEQYF TGCGCCAGCAGCCAGGGAAGGGGGCGCAGGTCCTACGAGCAGTACTTC
NA TRBJ2-5 NA TRBV29-1 CSVVALETQYF TGCAGCGTTGTAGCGTTGGAGACCCAGTACTTC
NA TRBJ2-2 NA TRBV5-1 CASSLATSGELFF TGCGCCAGCAGCTTGGCAACTAGCGGGGAGCTGTTTTTT
NA TRBJ1-5 NA TRBV6-1 CASSANPPGLTNQPQHF TGTGCCAGCAGTGCTAACCCCCCGGGACTAACCAATCAGCCCCAGCATTTT
TRBD1 TRBJ1-1 NA TRBV19 CASSQGGNTEAFF TGTGCCAGCTCCCAGGGGGGGAACACTGAAGCTTTCTTT
NA TRBJ2-4 NA TRBV30 CAWPERGDLAKNIQYF TGTGCCTGGCCGGAAAGGGGCGATCTAGCCAAAAACATTCAGTACTTC
TRBD1 TRBJ2-3 NA TRBV9 CASSNRDRESDTQYF TGTGCCAGCAGCAACCGGGACAGGGAATCCGATACGCAGTATTTT
NA TRBJ2-7 NA TRBV10-3 CAIGGTSGYEQYF TGTGCCATCGGGGGGACTTCCGGCTACGAGCAGTACTTC
NA TRBJ2-7 NA TRBV19 CASSDTGVYEQYF TGTGCCAGTAGTGACACAGGAGTCTACGAGCAGTACTTC
TRBD2 TRBJ2-1 NA TRBV14 CASSGTSGRNNEQFF TGTGCCAGCAGCGGGACTAGCGGGAGGAACAATGAGCAGTTCTTC
NA TRBJ1-2 NA TRBV27 CASRPEGGVYGYTF TGTGCCAGCAGACCAGAGGGGGGGGTTTATGGCTACACCTTC
TRBD1 TRBJ1-1 NA TRBV6-6 CASSGQVPSNTEAFF TGTGCCAGCAGTGGACAGGTTCCCTCGAACACTGAAGCTTTCTTT
NA TRBJ2-7 NA TRBV9 CASSVGATYEQYF TGTGCCAGCAGCGTAGGAGCCACCTACGAGCAGTACTTC
NA TRBJ1-3 NA TRBV14 CASSQPGQSSGNTIYF TGTGCCAGCAGCCAACCTGGACAGAGCTCTGGAAACACCATATATTTT
NA TRBJ2-1 NA TRBV29-1 CSVGAQSSYNEQFF TGCAGCGTTGGGGCACAGAGCTCCTACAATGAGCAGTTCTTC